This T cell receptor (beta chain) was observed in a study of T-cell memory formation after mild COVID-19. The study, taken as a whole, reports: Clones that contracted from day 15 to 85 had balanced CD4/CD8; later expanders were CD4+ biased.

This clonotype was detected a few times. The antigen remains undetermined. Between the trimmed V and J ends, which lost 0 bases and 3 bases, there was a span of 11 bases. The CDR3 contains 15 residues. Looked up from germline, CDR1 is MNHEY and CDR2 is SVGAGI. TCRdb used MiXCR to reprocess the 5' RACE reads, holding one entry per CDR3 protein. The table has 95,000 to 120,000 distinct CDR3 sequences, 20% to 25% seen once; the top ten hold approximately 40%. Specimen: PBMCs or a T cell subset sorted from them (not recorded which). This TCR was sampled from a man aged 18 to 29 who had mild COVID-19 (a few samples of this study predate the infection). Cell type and time point are not known. V usage is TRBV6-5 and J usage is TRBJ1-1; D may be TRBD1 (5 bases). The DNA of the CDR3 is TGTGCCAGCAGTTACTCAAGGGGTTATCACACTGAAGCTTTCTTT. Its translation: CASSYSRGYHTEAFF.